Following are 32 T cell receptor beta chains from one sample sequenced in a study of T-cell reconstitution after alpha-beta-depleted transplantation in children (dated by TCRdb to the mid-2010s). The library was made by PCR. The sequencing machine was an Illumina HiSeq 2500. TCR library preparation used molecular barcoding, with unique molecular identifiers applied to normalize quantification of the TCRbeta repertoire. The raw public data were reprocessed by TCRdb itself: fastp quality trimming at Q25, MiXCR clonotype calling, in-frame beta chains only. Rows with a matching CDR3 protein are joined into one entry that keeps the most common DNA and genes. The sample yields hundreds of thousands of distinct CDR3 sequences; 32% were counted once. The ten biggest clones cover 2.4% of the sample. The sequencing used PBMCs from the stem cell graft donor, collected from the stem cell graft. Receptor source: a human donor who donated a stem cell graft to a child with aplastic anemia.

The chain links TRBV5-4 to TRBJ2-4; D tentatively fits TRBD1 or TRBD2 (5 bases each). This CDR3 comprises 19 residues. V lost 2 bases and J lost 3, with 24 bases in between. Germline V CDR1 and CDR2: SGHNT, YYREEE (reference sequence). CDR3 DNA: TGTGCCAGCAGCTTAAGGGACCCGGGATATTCTTTCGGCAAAAACATTCAGTACTTC. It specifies CASSLRDPGYSFGKNIQYF. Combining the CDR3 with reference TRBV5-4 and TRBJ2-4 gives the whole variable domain ETGVTQSPTHLIKTRGQQVTLRCSSQSGHNTVSWYQQALGQGPQFIFQYYREEENGRGNFPPRFSGLQFPNYSSELNVNALELDDSALYLCASSLRDPGYSFGKNIQYFGAGTRLSVL.

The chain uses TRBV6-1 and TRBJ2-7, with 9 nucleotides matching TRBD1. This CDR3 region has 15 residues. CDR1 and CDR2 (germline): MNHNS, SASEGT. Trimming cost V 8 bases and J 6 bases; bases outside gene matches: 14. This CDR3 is CASRSSGTGRGEQYF. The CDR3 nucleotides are TGTGCCAGCCGATCATCCGGGACAGGGAGGGGCGAGCAGTACTTC.

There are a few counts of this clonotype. In DNA, the CDR3 is TGCAGTGCCGCCCCAGGACTAGGGCACTACAATGAGCAGTTCTTC. Translating it yields CSAAPGLGHYNEQFF. The rearrangement uses TRBV20-1 and TRBJ2-1; TRBD2 matches at 7 bases. After removal of 6 bases from V and 3 bases from J, the junction contained 11 bases not matched to a gene. In germline, CDR1 is DFQATT, CDR2 SNEGSKA (reference sequence). This CDR3 is built from 15 residues.

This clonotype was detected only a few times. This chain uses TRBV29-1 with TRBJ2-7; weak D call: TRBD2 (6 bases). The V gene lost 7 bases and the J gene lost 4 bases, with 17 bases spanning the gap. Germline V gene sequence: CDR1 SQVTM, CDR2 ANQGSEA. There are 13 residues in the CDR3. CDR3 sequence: CSALTGGGYEQYF. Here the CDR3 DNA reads TGCAGCGCCCTTACAGGAGGAGGGTACGAGCAGTACTTC.

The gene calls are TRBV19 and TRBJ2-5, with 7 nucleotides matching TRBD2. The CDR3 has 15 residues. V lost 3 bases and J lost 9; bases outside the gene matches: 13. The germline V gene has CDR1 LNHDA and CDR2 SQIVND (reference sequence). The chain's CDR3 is CASSISDGGGRAQYF. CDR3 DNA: TGTGCCAGTAGTATCAGCGACGGAGGTGGGAGGGCCCAGTACTTC. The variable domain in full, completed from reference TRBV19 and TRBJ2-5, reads DGGITQSPKYLFRKEGQNVTLSCEQNLNHDAMYWYRQDPGQGLRLIYYSQIVNDFQKGDIAEGYSVSREKKESFPLTVTSAQKNPTAFYLCASSISDGGGRAQYFGPGTRLLVL.

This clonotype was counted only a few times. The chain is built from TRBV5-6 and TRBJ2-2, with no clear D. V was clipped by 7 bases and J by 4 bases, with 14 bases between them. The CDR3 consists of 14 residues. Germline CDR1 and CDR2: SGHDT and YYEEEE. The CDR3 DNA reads TGTGCCAGCCGAAAGGCCCGAGGCACCGGGGAGCTGTTTTTT. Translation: CASRKARGTGELFF.

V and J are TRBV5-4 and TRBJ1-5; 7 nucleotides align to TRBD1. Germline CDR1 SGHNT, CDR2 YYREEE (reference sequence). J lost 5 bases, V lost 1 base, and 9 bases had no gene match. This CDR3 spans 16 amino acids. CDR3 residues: CASSLRGHQGHQPQHF. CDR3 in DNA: TGTGCCAGCAGCTTGAGGGGGCACCAAGGTCATCAGCCCCAGCATTTT.

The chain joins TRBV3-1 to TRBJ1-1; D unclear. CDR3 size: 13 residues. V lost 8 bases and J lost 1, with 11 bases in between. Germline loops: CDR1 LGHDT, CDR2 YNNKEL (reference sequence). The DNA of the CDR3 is TGTGCCAGCGGGTTGACGGCGAACACTGAAGCTTTCTTT. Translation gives CASGLTANTEAFF.

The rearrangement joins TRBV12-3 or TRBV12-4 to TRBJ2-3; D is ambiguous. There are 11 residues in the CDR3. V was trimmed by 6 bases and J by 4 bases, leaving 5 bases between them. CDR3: CASSRPDTQYF. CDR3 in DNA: TGTGCCAGCAGCCGACCAGATACGCAGTATTTT.

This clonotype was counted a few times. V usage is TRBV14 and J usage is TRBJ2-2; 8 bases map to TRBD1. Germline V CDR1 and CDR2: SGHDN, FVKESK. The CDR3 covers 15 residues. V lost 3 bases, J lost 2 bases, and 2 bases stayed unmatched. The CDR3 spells CASSHGTGNTGELFF. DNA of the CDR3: TGTGCCAGCAGCCACGGGACAGGCAACACCGGGGAGCTGTTTTTT. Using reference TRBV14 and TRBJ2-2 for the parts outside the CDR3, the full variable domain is EAGVTQFPSHSVIEKGQTVTLRCDPISGHDNLYWYRRVMGKEIKFLLHFVKESKQDESGMPNNRFLAERTGGTYSTLKVQPAELEDSGVYFCASSHGTGNTGELFFGEGSRLTVL.

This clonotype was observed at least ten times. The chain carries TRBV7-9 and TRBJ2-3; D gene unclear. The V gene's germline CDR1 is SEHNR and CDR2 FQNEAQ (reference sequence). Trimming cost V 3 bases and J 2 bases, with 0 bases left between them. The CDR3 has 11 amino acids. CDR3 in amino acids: CASSFTDTQYF. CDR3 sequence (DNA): TGTGCCAGCAGCTTCACAGATACGCAGTATTTT. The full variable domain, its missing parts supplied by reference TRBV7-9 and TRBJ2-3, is DTGVSQNPRHKITKRGQNVTFRCDPISEHNRLYWYRQTLGQGPEFLTYFQNEAQLEKSRLLSDRFSAERPKGSFSTLEIQRTEQGDSAMYLCASSFTDTQYFGPGTRLTVL.

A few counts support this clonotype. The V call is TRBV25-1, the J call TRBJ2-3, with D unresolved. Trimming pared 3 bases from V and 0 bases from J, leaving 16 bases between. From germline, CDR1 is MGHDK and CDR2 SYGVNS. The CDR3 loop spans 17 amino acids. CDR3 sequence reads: CASSDPGSSPSTDTQYF. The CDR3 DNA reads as TGTGCCAGCAGTGACCCCGGATCCTCTCCTAGCACAGATACGCAGTATTTT.

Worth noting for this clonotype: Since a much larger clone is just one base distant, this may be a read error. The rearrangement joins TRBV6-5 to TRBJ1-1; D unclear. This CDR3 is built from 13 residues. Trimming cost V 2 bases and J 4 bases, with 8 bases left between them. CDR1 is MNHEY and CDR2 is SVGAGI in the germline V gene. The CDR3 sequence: CASSYRESTEAFF. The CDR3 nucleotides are TGTGCCAGCAGTTACAGGGAGAGCACTGAAGCTTTCTTT.

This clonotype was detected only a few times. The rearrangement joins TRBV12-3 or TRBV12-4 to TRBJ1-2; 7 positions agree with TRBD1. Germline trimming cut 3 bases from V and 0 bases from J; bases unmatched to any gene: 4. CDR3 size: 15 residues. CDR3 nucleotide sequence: TGTGCCAGCAGTTTGCGACAGGGACCTAACTATGGCTACACCTTC. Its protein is CASSLRQGPNYGYTF.

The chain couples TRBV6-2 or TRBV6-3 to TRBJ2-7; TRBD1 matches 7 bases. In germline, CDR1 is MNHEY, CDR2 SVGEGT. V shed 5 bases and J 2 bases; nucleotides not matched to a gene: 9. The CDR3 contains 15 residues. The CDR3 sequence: CASSPRGLSTYEQYV. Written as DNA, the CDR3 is TGTGCCAGCAGTCCTAGGGGGCTCAGTACCTACGAGCAGTACGTC.

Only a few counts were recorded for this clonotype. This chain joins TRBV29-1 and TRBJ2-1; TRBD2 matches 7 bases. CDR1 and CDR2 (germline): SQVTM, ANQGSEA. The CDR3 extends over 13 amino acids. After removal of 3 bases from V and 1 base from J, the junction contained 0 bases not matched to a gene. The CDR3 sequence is CSVERESYNEQFF. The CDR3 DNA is TGCAGCGTTGAGCGGGAGTCCTACAATGAGCAGTTCTTC.

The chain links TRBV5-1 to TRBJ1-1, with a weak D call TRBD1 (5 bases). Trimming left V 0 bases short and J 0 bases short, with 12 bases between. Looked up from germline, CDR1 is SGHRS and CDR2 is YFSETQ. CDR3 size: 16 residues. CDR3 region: CASSLAMAGMNTEAFF. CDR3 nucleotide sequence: TGCGCCAGCAGCTTGGCCATGGCAGGGATGAACACTGAAGCTTTCTTT.

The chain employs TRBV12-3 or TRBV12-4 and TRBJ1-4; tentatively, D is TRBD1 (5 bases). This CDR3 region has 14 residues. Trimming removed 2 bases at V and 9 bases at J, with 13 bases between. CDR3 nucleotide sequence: TGTGCCAGCAGTTTAACCAGGGTTCAGAAAAAACTGTTTTTT. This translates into CASSLTRVQKKLFF.

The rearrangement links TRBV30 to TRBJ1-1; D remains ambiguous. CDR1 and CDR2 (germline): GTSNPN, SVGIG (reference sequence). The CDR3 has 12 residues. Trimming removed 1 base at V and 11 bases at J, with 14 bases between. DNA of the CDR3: TGTGCCTGGAGTGCTTCTTTCCCAGGCGCTTTCTTT. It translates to CAWSASFPGAFF.

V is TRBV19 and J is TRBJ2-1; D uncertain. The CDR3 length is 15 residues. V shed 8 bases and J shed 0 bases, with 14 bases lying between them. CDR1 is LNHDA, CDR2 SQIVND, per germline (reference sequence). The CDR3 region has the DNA TGTGCCAGTCAGAGCGACGGTAGCTCCTACAATGAGCAGTTCTTC. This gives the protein CASQSDGSSYNEQFF.

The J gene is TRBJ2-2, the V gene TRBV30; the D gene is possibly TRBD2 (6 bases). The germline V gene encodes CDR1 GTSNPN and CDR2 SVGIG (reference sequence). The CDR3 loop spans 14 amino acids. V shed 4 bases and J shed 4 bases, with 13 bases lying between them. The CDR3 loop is CAWMAGSLTGELFF. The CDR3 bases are TGTGCCTGGATGGCCGGGAGCCTCACCGGGGAGCTGTTTTTT.

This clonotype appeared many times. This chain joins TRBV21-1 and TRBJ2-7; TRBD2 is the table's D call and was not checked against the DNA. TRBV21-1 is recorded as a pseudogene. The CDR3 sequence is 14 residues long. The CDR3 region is CASSLAGGKYEQYV. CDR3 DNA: TGTGCCAGCAGTTTGGCGGGAGGGAAGTACGAGCAGTACGTC.

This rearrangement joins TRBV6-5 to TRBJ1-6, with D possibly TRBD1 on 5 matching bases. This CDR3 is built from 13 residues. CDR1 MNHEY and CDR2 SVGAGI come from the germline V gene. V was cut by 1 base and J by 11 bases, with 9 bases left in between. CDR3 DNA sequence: TGTGCCAGCAGTTACTTTGGGGGTACACCCCTCCACTTT. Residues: CASSYFGGTPLHF.

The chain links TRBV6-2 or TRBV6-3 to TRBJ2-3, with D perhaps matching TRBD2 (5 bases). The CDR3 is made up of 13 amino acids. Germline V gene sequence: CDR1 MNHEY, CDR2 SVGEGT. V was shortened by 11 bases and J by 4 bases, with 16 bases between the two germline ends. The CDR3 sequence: CAVRGNEADTQYF. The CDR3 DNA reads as TGTGCCGTACGGGGAAACGAGGCAGATACGCAGTATTTT.

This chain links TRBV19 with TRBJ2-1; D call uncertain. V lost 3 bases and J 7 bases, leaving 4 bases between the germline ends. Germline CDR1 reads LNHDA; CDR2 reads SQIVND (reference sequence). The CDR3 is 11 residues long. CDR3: CASSIRNEQFF. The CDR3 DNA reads TGTGCCAGTAGTATTAGAAATGAGCAGTTCTTC.

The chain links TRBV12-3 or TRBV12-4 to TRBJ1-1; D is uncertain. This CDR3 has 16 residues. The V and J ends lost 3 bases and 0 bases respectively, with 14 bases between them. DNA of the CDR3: TGTGCCAGCAGTTTCAATCCCGAAAATTTGAACACTGAAGCTTTCTTT. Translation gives CASSFNPENLNTEAFF.

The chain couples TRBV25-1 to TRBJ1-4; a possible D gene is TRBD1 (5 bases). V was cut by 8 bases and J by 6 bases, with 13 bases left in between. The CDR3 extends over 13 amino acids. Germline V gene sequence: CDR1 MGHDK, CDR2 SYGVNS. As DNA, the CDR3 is TGTGCCAGCGGCGGGACGTTTTATGAAAAACTGTTTTTT. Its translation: CASGGTFYEKLFF.

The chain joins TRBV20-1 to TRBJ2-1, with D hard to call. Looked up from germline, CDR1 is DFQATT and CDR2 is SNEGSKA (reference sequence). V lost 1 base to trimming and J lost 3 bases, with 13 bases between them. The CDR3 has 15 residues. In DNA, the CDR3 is TGCAGTGCTAGAGGAGCCCTTCTTCGCTACAATGAGCAGTTCTTC. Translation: CSARGALLRYNEQFF.

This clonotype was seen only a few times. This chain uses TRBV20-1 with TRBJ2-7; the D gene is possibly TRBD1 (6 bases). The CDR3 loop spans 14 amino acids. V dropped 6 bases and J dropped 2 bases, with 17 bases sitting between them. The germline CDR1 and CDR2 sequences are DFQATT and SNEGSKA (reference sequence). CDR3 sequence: CSARSGTRPYEQYF. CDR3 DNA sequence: TGCAGTGCCCGCTCAGGGACACGGCCCTACGAGCAGTACTTC.

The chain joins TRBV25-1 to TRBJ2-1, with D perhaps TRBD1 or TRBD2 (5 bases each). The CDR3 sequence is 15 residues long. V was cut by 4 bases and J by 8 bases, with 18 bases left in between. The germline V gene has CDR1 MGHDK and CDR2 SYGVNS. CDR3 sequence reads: CASSGSGGLGDEQFF. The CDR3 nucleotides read TGTGCCAGCAGTGGATCAGGCGGCCTGGGGGATGAGCAGTTCTTC.

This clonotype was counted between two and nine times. For the CDR3, the DNA is TGCAGCGTTGAAGTGGGGGGGCAGAGCAATCAGCCCCAGCATTTT. It specifies CSVEVGGQSNQPQHF. V is TRBV29-1 and J is TRBJ1-5; tentatively, D is TRBD1 (6 bases). The CDR3 extends over 15 amino acids. Trimming pared 1 base from V and 1 base from J, leaving 11 bases between. CDR1 and CDR2 from the germline V gene are SQVTM and ANQGSEA.

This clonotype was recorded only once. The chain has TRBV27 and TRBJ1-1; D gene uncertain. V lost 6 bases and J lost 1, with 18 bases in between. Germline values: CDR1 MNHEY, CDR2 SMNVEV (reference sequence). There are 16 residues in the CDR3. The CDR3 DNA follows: TGTGCCAGCAGCATCCCTCCGGGCTACCCGAACACTGAAGCTTTCTTT. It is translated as CASSIPPGYPNTEAFF.